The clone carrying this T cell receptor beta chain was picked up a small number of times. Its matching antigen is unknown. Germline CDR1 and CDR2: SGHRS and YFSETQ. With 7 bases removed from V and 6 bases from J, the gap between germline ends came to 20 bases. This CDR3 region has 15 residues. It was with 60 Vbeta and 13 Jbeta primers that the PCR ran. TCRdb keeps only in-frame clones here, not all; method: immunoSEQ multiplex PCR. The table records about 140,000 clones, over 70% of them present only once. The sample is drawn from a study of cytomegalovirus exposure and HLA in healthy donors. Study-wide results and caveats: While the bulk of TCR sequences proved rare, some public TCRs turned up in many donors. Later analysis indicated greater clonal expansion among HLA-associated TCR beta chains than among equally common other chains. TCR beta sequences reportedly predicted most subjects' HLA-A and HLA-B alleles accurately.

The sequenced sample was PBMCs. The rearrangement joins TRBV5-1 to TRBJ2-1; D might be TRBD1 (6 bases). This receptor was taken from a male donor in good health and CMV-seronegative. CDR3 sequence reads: CASAEQGLKFNEQFF. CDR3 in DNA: TGCGCCAGCGCAGAACAGGGTCTAAAGTTCAATGAGCAGTTCTTC.